These 4 T cell receptor beta chains were all obtained from the same sample, sequenced in a study of cytotoxic CD8 clonotypes in ibrutinib-treated CLL. Assay: immunoSEQ multiplex PCR; the TCRdb copy retains only in-frame clones and omits some. The sample gives some 120,000 clones, around four fifths of which show up once; less than 4% is in the top ten. The specimen was PBMCs, collected after 24 months of ibrutinib treatment. The receptors shown here come from a human donor with chronic lymphocytic leukemia.

This clone was observed once. The CDR3 here is CASSPGGGRGLAKNIQYF. The CDR3 DNA follows: TGCGCCAGCTCCCCAGGGGGGGGCCGAGGATTAGCCAAAAACATTCAGTACTTC. The chain joins TRBV5-1 to TRBJ2-4; TRBD1 or TRBD2 may be the D gene (7 bases each). Germline V gene lookup returns CDR1 SGHRS and CDR2 YFSETQ. V was cut by 7 bases and J by 0 bases, with 23 bases left in between. CDR3 length: 18 amino acids. The whole variable domain, filled in from reference TRBV5-1 and TRBJ2-4, reads KAGVTQTPRYLIKTRGQQVTLSCSPISGHRSVSWYQQTPGQGLQFLFEYFSETQRNKGNFPGRFSGRQFSNSRSEMNVSTLELGDSALYLCASSPGGGRGLAKNIQYFGAGTRLSVL.

This chain uses TRBV28 with TRBJ1-6; 7 bases match TRBD1. This CDR3 spans 16 amino acids. The trim removed 2 bases at V and 5 bases at J, leaving 6 bases unmatched. In germline, CDR1 is MDHEN, CDR2 SYDVKM. The CDR3 coding sequence is TGTGCCAGCAGTTTACGGGCAGGGGGAAATAATTCACCCCTCCACTTT. Translated, it gives CASSLRAGGNNSPLHF.

This sequence joins TRBV28 and TRBJ2-7, with D maybe TRBD2 (5 bases). Germline V gene sequence: CDR1 MDHEN, CDR2 SYDVKM. V was trimmed by 6 bases and J by 4 bases, leaving 13 bases between them. CDR3 length: 13 amino acids. CDR3 in DNA: TGTGCCAGCAGCCCAGCCGGGGTATACGAGCAGTACTTC. As protein: CASSPAGVYEQYF.

The chain has TRBV28 and TRBJ2-1; 9 bases are a match to TRBD2. The germline gives CDR1 MDHEN, CDR2 SYDVKM. Losses at the gene ends were 3 bases for V and 7 bases for J; bases not matched to a gene: 7. The CDR3 spans 15 residues. This CDR3 is CASSFATSGLNEQFF. The CDR3 bases are TGTGCCAGCAGTTTCGCGACTAGCGGCCTGAATGAGCAGTTCTTC.